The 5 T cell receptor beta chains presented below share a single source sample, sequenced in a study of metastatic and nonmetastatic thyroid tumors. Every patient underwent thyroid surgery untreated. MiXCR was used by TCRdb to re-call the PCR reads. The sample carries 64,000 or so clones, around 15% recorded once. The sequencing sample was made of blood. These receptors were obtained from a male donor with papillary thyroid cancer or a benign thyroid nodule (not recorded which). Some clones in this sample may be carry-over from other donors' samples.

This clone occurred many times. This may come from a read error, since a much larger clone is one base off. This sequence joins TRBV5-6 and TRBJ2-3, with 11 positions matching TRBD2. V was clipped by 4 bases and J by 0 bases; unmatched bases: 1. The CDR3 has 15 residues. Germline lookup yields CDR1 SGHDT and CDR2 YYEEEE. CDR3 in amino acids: CASSRTSGSTDTQYF. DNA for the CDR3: TGTGCCAGCAGCCGGACTAGCGGGAGCACAGATACGCAGTATTTT.

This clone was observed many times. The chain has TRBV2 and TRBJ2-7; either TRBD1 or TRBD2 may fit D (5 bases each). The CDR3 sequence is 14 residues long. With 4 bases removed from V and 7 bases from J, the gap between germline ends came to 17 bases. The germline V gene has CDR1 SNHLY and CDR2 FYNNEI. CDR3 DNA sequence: TGTGCCAGCAGTGTAGGGCAGGGAGTGCGGGAGCAGTACTTC. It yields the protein CASSVGQGVREQYF.

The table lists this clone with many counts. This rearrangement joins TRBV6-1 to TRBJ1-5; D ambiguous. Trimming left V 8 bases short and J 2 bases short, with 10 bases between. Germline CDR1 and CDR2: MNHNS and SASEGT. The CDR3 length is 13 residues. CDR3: CASCGAGNQPQHF. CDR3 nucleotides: TGTGCCAGCTGTGGTGCAGGCAATCAGCCCCAGCATTTT.

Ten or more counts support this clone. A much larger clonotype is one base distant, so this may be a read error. The DNA for the CDR3 is TGTGCCAGTGAGCCCCCCGTACTGATCAATGAGCAGTTCTTC. Its translation: CASEPPVLINEQFF. V and J are TRBV11-2 and TRBJ2-1; D uncertain. The CDR3 consists of 14 residues. Trimming removed 9 bases from V and 6 bases from J, with 18 bases in between. Looked up from germline, CDR1 is SGHAT and CDR2 is FQNNGV.

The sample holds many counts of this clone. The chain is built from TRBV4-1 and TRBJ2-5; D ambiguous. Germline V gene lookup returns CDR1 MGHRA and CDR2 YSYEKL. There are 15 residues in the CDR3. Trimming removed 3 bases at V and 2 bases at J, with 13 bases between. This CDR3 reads CASSQGLLGQETQYF. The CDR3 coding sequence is TGCGCCAGCAGCCAGGGCCTCCTTGGACAAGAGACCCAGTACTTC.